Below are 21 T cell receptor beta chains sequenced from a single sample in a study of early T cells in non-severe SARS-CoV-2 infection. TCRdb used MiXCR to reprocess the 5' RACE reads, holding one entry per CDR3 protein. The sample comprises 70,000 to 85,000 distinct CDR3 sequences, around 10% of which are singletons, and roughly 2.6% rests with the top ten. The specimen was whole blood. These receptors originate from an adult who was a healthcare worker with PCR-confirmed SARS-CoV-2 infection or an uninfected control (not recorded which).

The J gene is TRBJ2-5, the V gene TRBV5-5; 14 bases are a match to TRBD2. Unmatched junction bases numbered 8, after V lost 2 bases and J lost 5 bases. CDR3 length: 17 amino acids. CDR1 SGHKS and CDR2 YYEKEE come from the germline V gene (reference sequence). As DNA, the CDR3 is TGTGCCAGCAGCTTTGGGACTAGCGGGGGTTCTGTCGAGACCCAGTACTTC. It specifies CASSFGTSGGSVETQYF.

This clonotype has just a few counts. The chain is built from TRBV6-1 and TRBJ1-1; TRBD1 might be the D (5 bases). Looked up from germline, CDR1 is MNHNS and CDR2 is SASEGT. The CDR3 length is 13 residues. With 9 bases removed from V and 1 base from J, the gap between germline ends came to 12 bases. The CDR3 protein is CASLGGGNTEAFF. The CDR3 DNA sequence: TGTGCCAGTCTGGGCGGGGGGAACACTGAAGCTTTCTTT.

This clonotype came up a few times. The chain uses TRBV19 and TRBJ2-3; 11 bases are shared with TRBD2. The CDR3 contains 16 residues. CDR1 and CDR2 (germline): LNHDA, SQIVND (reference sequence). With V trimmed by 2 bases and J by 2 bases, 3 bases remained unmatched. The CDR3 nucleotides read TGTGCCAGTAGTATACGACTAGCGGGATACACAGATACGCAGTATTTT. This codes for CASSIRLAGYTDTQYF.

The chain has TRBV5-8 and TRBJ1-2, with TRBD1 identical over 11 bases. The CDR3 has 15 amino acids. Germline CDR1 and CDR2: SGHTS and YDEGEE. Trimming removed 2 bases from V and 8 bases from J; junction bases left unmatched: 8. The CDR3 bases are TGTGCCAGCAGCTTTGATGGACAGGGGGCGCGAGGCTACACCTTC. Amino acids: CASSFDGQGARGYTF.

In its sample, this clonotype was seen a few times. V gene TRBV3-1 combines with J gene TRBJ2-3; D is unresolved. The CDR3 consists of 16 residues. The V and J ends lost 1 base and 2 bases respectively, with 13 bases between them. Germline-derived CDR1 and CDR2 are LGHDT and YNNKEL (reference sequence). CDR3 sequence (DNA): TGTGCCAGCAGCCAAGTCCGGCACCCGAACACAGATACGCAGTATTTT. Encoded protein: CASSQVRHPNTDTQYF.

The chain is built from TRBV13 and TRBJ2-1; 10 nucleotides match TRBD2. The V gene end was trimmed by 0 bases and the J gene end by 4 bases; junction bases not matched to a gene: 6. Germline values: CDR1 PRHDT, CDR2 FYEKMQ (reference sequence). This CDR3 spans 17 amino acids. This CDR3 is CASSLGLKLAGYNEQFF. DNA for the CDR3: TGTGCCAGCAGCTTAGGCCTTAAACTAGCGGGGTACAATGAGCAGTTCTTC.

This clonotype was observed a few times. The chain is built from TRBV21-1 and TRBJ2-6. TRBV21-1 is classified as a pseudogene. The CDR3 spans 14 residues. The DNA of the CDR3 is TGTGCCAGCAGCAAACCCTCTGGGGCCAACGTCCTGACTTTC. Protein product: CASSKPSGANVLTF.

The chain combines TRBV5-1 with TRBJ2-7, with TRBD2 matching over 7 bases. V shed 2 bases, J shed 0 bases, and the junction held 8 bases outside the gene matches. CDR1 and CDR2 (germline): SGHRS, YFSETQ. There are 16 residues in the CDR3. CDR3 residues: CASSFGLAASSYEQYF. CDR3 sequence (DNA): TGCGCCAGCAGCTTTGGGCTAGCGGCTAGCTCCTACGAGCAGTACTTC.

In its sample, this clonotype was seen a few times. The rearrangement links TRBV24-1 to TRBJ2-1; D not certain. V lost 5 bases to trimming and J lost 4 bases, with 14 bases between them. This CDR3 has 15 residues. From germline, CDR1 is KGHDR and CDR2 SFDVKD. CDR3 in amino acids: CATSGGALVYNEQFF. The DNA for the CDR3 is TGTGCCACCAGTGGCGGAGCGCTCGTGTACAATGAGCAGTTCTTC.

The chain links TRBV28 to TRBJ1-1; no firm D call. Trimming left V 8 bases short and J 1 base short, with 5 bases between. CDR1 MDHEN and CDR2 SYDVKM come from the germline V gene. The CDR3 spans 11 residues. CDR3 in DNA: TGTGCCAGCGAAGGGAACACTGAAGCTTTCTTT. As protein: CASEGNTEAFF.

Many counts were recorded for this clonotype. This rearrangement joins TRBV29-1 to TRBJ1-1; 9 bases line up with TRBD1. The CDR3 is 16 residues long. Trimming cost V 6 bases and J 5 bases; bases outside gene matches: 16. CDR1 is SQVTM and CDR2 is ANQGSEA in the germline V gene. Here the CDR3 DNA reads TGCAGCGTGTGGAAAGGACAGGGGCCTCCGAGGACTGAAGCTTTCTTT. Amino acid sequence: CSVWKGQGPPRTEAFF.

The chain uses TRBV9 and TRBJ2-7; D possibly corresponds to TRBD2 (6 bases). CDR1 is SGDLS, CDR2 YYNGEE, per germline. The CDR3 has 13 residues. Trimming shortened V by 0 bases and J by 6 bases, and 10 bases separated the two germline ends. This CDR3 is CASSVVGGSEQYF. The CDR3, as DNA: TGTGCCAGCAGCGTAGTCGGGGGAAGCGAGCAGTACTTC.

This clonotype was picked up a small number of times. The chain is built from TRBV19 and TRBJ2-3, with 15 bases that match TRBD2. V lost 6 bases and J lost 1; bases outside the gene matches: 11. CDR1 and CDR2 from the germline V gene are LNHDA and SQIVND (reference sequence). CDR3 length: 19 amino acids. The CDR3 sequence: CASSAGLAGGWVRTDTQYF. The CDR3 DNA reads TGTGCCAGTAGCGCCGGACTAGCGGGAGGGTGGGTCCGCACAGATACGCAGTATTTT. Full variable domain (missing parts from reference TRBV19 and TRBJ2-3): DGGITQSPKYLFRKEGQNVTLSCEQNLNHDAMYWYRQDPGQGLRLIYYSQIVNDFQKGDIAEGYSVSREKKESFPLTVTSAQKNPTAFYLCASSAGLAGGWVRTDTQYFGPGTRLTVL.

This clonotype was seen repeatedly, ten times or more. The CDR3 loop reads CASSPEGDTQYF. CDR3 DNA: TGCGCCAGCAGCCCAGAGGGGGATACGCAGTATTTT. The chain recombines TRBV10-2 with TRBJ2-3; the D call may be TRBD1 or TRBD2 (5 bases each). The V and J ends lost 6 bases and 6 bases respectively, with 10 bases between them. This CDR3 is 12 amino acids long. Germline loops: CDR1 WSHSY, CDR2 SAAADI.

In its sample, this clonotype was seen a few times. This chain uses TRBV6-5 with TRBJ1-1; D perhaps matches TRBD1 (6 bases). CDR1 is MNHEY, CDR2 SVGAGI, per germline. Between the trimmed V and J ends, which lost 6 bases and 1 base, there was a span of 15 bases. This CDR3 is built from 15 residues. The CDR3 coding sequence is TGTGCCAGCAGGCACTCCGGGACAACGAACACTGAAGCTTTCTTT. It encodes CASRHSGTTNTEAFF.

CDR3 amino acids: CSARTNPKETQYF. As DNA, the CDR3 is TGCAGTGCTAGAACCAACCCCAAGGAGACCCAGTACTTC. The chain employs TRBV20-1 and TRBJ2-5; D is uncertain. V lost 2 bases and J 5 bases, leaving 12 bases between the germline ends. This CDR3 is built from 13 residues. Germline V gene sequence: CDR1 DFQATT, CDR2 SNEGSKA (reference sequence).

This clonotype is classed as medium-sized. CDR3 sequence: CASSLQGYFGEQYF. The CDR3 DNA is TGTGCCAGCAGCCTACAGGGTTACTTCGGCGAGCAGTACTTC. V and J are TRBV3-1 and TRBJ2-7; perhaps TRBD1 as D (6 bases). CDR1 is LGHDT and CDR2 is YNNKEL in the germline V gene (reference sequence). Trimming removed 4 bases from V and 6 bases from J, with 16 bases in between. The CDR3 loop spans 14 amino acids.

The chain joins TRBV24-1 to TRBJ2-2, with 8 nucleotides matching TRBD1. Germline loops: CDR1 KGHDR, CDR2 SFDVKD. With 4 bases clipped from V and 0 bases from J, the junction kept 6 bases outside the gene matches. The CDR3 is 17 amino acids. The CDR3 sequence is CATSDATGQANTGELFF. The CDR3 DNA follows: TGTGCCACCAGTGACGCAACGGGACAGGCGAACACCGGGGAGCTGTTTTTT.

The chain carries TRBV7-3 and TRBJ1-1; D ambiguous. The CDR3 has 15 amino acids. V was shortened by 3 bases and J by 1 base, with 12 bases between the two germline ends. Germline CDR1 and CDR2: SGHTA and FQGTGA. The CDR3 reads CASSFHRAPNTEAFF. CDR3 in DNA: TGTGCCAGCAGCTTTCACCGGGCCCCGAACACTGAAGCTTTCTTT.

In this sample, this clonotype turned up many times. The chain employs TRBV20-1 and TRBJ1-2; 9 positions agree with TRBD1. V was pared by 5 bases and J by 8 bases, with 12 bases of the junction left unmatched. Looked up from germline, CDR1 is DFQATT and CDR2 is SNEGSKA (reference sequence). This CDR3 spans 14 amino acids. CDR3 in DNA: TGCAGTGCTCCACCGGGACAGGGAAGTCAAGGCTACACCTTC. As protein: CSAPPGQGSQGYTF.

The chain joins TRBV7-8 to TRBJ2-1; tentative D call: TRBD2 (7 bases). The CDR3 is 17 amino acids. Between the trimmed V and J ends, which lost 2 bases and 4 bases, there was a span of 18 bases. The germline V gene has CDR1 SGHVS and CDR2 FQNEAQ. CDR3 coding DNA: TGTGCCAGCAGCTTATGGATTGGGGGGGCCCCTTACAATGAGCAGTTCTTC. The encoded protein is CASSLWIGGAPYNEQFF.